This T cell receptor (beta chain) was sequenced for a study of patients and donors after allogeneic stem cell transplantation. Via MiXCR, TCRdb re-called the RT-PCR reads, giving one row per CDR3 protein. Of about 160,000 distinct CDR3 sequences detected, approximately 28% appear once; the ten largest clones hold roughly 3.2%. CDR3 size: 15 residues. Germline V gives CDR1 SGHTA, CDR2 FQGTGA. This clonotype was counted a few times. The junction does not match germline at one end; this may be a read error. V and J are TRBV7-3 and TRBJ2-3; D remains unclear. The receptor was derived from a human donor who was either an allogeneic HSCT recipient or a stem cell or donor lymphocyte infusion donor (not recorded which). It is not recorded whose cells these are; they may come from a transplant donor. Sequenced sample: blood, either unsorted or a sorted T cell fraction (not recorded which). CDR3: CASSYVAALTDTQYF. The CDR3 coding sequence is TGTGCCAGCAGCTATGTCGCGGCTCTCACAGATACGCAGTATTTC.